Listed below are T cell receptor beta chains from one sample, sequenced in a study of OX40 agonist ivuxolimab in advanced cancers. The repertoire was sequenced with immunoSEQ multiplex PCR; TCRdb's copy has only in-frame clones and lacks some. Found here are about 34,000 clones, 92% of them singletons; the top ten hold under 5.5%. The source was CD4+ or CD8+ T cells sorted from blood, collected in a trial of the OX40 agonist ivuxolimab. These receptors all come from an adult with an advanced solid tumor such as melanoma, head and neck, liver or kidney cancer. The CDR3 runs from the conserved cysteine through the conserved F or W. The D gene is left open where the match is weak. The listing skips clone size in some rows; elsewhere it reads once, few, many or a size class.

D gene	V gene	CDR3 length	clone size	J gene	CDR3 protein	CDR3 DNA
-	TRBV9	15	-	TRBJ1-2	CASSKVGGDGYGYTF	TGTGCCAGCAGCAAAGTGGGGGGCGATGGCTATGGCTACACCTTC
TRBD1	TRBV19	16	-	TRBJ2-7	CASSNRGTGKFDEQYF	TGTGCCAGTAGCAACCGCGGGACAGGGAAGTTTGACGAGCAGTACTTC
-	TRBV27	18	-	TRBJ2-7	CASPQKQPRGAEGYEQYF	TGTGCCAGCCCCCAAAAGCAGCCCCGGGGGGCTGAGGGTTACGAGCAGTACTTC
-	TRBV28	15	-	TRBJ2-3	CASSFSNGPTDTQYF	TGTGCCAGCTCCTTCAGTAACGGACCCACAGATACGCAGTATTTT
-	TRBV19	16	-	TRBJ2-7	CASSISARGISYEQYF	TGTGCCAGTAGTATCAGTGCACGGGGGATTTCCTACGAGCAGTACTTC
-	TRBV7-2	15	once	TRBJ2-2	CASSFGRVNTGELFF	TGTGCCAGCAGCTTTGGACGGGTGAACACCGGGGAGCTGTTTTTT
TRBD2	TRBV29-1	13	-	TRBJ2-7	CSVRLAGSYEQYF	TGCAGCGTGAGGCTAGCGGGGTCCTACGAGCAGTACTTC
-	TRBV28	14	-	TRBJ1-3	CASIGQLSGNTIYF	TGTGCCAGCATTGGACAGCTCTCTGGAAACACCATATATTTT
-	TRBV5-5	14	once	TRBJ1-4	CASSLAGAIEKLFF	TGTGCCAGCAGCTTGGCAGGGGCTATTGAAAAACTGTTTTTT
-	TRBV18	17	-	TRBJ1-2	CASSQGAGALPNYGYTF	TGTGCCAGCTCACAGGGAGCAGGGGCGCTTCCTAACTATGGCTACACCTTC
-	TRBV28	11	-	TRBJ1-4	CASRSNEKLFF	TGTGCCAGCAGGTCTAATGAAAAACTGTTTTTT